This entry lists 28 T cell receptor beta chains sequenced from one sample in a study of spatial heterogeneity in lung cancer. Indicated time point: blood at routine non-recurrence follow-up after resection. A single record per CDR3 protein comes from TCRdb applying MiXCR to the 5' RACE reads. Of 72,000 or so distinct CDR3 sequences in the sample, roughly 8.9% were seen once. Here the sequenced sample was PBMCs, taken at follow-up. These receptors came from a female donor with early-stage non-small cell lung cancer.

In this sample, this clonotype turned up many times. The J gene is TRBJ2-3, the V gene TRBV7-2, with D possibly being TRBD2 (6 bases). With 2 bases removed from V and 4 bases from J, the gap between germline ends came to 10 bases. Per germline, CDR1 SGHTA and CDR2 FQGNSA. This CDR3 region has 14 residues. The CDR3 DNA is TGTGCCAGCAGCTTATACGGGGGATCAGATACGCAGTATTTT. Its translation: CASSLYGGSDTQYF.

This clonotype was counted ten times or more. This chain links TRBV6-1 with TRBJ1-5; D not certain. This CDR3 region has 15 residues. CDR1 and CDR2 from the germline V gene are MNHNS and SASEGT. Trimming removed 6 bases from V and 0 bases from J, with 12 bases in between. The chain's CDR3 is CASSQWSYSNQPQHF. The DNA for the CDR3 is TGTGCCAGCAGCCAGTGGAGTTATAGCAATCAGCCCCAGCATTTT.

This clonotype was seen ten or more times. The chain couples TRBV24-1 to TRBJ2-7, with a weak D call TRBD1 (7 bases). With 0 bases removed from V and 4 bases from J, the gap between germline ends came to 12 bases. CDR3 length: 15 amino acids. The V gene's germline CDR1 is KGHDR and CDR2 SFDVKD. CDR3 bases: TGTGCCACCAGTGATTTGTGCAGGGGGGTATACGAGCAGTACTTC. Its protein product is CATSDLCRGVYEQYF.

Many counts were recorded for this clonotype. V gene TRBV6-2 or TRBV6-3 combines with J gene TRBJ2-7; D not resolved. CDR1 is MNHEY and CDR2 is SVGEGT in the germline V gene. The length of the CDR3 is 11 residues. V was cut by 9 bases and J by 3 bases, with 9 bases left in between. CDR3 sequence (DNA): TGTGCCAGTAGATCTCGCTACGAGCAGTACTTC. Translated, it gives CASRSRYEQYF.

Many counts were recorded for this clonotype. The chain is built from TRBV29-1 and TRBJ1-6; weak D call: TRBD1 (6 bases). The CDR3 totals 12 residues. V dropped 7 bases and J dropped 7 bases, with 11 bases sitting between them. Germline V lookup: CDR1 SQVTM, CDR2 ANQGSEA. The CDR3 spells CSAGQPNSPLHF. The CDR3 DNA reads TGCAGCGCTGGACAGCCGAATTCACCCCTCCACTTT.

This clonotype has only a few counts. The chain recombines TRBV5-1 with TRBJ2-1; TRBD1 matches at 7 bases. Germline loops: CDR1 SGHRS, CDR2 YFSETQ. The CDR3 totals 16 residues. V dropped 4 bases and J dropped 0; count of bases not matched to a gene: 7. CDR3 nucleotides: TGCGCCAGCAGCCTGACCGGGACAGCCTCCTACAATGAGCAGTTCTTC. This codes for CASSLTGTASYNEQFF.

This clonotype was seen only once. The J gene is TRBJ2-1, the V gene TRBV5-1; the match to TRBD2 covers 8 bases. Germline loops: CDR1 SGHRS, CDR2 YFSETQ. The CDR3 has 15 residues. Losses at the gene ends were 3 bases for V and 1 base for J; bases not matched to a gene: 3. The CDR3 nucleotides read TGCGCCAGCAGCTCGGGACTAGGATCCTACAATGAGCAGTTCTTC. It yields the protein CASSSGLGSYNEQFF.

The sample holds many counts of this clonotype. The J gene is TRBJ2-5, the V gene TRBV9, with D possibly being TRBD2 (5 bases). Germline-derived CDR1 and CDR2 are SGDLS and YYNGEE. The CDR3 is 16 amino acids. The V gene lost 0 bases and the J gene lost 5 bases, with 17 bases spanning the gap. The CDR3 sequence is CASSVAAARERETQYF. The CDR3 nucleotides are TGTGCCAGCAGCGTAGCAGCGGCCCGCGAGAGGGAGACCCAGTACTTC.

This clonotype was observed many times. CDR3 sequence reads: CASSIRDINHEQYF. The DNA of the CDR3 is TGTGCCAGCAGTATCCGGGACATAAATCACGAGCAGTACTTC. The genes are TRBV12-3 or TRBV12-4 and TRBJ2-7, with D possibly matching TRBD1 (6 bases). V was cut by 5 bases and J by 5 bases, with 16 bases left in between. This CDR3 has 14 amino acids.

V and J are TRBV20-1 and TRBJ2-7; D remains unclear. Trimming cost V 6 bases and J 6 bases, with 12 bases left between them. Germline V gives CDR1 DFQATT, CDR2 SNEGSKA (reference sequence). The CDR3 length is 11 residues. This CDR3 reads CSAVGQAEQYF. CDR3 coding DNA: TGCAGTGCCGTGGGCCAAGCCGAGCAGTACTTC.

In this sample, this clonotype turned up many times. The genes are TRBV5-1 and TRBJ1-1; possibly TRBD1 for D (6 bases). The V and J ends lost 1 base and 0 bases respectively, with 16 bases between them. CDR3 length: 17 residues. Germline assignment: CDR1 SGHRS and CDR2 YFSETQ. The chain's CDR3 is CASSLISGGALNTEAFF. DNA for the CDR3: TGCGCCAGCAGCTTGATCTCTGGGGGGGCCCTGAACACTGAAGCTTTCTTT.

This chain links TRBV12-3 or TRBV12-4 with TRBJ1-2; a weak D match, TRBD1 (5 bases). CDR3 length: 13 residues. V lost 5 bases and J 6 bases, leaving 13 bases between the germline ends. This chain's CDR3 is CASSDSFENGYTF. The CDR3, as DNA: TGTGCCAGCAGTGACAGCTTCGAAAATGGCTACACCTTC.

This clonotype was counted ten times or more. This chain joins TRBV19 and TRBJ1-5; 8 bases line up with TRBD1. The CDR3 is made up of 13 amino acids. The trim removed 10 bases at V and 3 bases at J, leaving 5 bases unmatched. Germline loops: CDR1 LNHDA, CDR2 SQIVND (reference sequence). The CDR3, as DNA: TGTGCCACAGGACAGGGCACCAATCAGCCCCAGCATTTT. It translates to CATGQGTNQPQHF.

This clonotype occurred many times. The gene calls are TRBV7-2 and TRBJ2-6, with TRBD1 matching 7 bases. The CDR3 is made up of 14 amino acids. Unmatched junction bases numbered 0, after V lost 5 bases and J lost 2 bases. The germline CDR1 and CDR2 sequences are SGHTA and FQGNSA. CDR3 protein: CASSQGAGANVLTF. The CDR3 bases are TGTGCCAGCAGCCAGGGGGCTGGGGCCAACGTCCTGACTTTC.

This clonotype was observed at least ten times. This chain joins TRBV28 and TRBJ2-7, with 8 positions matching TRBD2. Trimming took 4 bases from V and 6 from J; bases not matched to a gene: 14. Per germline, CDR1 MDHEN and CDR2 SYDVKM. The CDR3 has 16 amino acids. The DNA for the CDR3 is TGTGCCAGCAGTTCCATCGGGGGGGCGGGAATATTCGAGCAGTACTTC. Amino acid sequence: CASSSIGGAGIFEQYF.

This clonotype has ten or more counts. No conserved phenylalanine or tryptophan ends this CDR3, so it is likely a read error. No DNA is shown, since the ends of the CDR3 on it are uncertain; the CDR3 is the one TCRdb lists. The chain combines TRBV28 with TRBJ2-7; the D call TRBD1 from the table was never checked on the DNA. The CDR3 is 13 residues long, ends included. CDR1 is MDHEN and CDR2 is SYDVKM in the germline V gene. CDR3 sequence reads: CASSPPGQPFFHS.

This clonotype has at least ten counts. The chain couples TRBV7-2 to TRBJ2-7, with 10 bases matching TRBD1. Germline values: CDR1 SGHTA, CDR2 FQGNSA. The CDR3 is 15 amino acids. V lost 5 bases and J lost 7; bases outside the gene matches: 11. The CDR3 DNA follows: TGTGCCAGCAGCGCGGGACAGGGGACCTCTATGGAGCAGTACTTC. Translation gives CASSAGQGTSMEQYF. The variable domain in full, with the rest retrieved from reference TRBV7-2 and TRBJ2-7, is GAGVSQSPSNKVTEKGKDVELRCDPISGHTALYWYRQSLGQGLEFLIYFQGNSAPDKSGLPSDRFSAERTGGSVSTLTIQRTQQEDSAVYLCASSAGQGTSMEQYFGPGTRLTVT.

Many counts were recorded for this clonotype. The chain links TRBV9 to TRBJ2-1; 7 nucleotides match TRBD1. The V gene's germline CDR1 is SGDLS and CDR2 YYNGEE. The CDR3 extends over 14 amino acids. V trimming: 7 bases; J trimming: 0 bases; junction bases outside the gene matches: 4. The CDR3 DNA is TGTGCCAGCTCGTGGGACAGCTCCTACAATGAGCAGTTCTTC. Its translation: CASSWDSSYNEQFF.

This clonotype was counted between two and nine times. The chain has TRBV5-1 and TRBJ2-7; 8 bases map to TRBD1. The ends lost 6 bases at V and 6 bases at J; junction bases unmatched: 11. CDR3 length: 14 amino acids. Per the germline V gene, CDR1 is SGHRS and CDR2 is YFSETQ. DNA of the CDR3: TGCGCCAGCATGACGGGGACAGGCACACCCGAGCAGTACTTC. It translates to CASMTGTGTPEQYF.

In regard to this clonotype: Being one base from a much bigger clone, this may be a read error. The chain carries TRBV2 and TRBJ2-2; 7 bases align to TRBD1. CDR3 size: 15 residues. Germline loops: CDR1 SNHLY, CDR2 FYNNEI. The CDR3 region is CTSSEDRTNTGELFF. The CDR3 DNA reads TGTACCAGCAGTGAGGACAGGACGAACACCGGGGAGCTGTTTTTT.

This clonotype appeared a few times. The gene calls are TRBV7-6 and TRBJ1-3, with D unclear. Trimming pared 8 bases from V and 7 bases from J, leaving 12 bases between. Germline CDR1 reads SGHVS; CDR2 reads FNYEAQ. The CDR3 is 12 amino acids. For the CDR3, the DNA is TGTGCCAGCGGTTTGCCCGCCAACACCATATATTTT. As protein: CASGLPANTIYF.

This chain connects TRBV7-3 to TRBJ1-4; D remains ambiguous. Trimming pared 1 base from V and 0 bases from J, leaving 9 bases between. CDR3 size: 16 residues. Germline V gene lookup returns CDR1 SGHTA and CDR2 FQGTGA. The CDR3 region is CASSLRGRATNEKLFF. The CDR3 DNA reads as TGTGCCAGCAGCTTAAGAGGAAGGGCAACTAATGAAAAACTGTTTTTT. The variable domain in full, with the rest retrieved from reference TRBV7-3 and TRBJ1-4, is GAGVSQTPSNKVTEKGKYVELRCDPISGHTALYWYRQSLGQGPEFLIYFQGTGAADDSGLPNDRFFAVRPEGSVSTLKIQRTERGDSAVYLCASSLRGRATNEKLFFGSGTQLSVL.

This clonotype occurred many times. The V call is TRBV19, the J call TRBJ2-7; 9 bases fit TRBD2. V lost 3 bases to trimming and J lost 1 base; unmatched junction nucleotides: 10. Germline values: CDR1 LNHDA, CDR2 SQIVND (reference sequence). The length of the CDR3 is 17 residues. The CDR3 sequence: CASSIGSGSSPSYEQYF. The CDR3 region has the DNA TGTGCCAGTAGTATCGGTAGCGGGAGTTCCCCATCCTACGAGCAGTACTTC.

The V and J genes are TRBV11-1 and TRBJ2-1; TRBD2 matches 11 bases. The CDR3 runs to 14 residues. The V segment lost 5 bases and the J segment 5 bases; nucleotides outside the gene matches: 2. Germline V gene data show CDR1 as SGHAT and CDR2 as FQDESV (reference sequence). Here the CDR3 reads CASSGTSGDNEQFF. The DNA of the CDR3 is TGTGCCAGCAGCGGGACTAGCGGCGACAATGAGCAGTTCTTC.

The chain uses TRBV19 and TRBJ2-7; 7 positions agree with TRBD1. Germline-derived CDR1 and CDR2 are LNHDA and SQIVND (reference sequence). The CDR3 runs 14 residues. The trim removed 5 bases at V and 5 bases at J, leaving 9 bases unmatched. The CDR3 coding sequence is TGTGCCAGTAGTTCTCAACAGGGGCTGCACGAGCAGTACTTC. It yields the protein CASSSQQGLHEQYF.

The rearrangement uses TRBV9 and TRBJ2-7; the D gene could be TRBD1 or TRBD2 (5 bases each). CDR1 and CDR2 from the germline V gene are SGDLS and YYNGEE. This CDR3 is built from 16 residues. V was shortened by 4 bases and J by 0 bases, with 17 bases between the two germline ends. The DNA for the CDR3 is TGTGCCAGCAGCCCGAGGGCCAGGGCCCACTCCTACGAGCAGTACTTC. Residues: CASSPRARAHSYEQYF.

The CDR3 DNA follows: TGCGCCAGCAGCATCAGATCAGGGGGCAGGAACACTGAAGCTTTCTTT. Translation: CASSIRSGGRNTEAFF. The J gene is TRBJ1-1, the V gene TRBV5-1; 8 bases fit TRBD1. The V and J ends lost 4 bases and 1 base, in that order; junction bases with no gene match: 9. CDR3 length: 16 residues. Germline CDR1 and CDR2: SGHRS and YFSETQ.

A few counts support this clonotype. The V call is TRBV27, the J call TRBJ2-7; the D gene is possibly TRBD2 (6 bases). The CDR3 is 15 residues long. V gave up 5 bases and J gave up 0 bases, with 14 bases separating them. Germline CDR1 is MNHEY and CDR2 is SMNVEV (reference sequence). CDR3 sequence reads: CASSPRGDFSYEQYF. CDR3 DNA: TGTGCCAGCAGTCCCCGTGGGGACTTCTCCTACGAGCAGTACTTC.